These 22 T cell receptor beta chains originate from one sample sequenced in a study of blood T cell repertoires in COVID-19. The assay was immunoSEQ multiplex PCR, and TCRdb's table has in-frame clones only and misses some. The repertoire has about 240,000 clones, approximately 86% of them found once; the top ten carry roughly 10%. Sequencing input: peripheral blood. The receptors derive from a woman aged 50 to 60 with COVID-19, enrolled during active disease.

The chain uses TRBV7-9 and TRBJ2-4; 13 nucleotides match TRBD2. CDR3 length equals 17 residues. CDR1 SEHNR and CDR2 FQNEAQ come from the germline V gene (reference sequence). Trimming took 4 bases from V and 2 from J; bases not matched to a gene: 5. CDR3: CASSSTSGGWSKNIQYF. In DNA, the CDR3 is TGTGCCAGCAGCTCGACTAGCGGGGGGTGGTCCAAAAACATTCAGTACTTC.

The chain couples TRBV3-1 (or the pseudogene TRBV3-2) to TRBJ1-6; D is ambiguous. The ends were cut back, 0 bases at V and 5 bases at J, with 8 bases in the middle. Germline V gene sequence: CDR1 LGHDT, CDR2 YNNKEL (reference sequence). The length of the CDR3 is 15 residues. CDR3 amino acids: CASSQDTANNSPLHF. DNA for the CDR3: TGTGCCAGCAGCCAAGATACTGCCAATAATTCACCCCTCCACTTT.

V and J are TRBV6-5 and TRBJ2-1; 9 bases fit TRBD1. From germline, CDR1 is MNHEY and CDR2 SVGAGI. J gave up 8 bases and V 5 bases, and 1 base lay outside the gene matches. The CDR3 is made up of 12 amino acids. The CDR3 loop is CASSRTGDEQFF. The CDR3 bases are TGTGCCAGCAGTCGGACAGGGGATGAGCAGTTCTTC.

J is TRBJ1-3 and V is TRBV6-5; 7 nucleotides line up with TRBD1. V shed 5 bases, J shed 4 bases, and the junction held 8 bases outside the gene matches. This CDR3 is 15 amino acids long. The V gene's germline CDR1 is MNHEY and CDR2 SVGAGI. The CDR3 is CASSRDRVVGNTIYF. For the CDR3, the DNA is TGTGCCAGCAGTCGTGACAGGGTGGTAGGAAACACCATATATTTT.

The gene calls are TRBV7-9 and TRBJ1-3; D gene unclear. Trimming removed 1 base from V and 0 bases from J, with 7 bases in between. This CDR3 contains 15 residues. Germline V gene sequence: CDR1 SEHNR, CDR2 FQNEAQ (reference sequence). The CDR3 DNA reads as TGTGCCAGCAGCTTAGGTATCGTCTCTGGAAACACCATATATTTT. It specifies CASSLGIVSGNTIYF.

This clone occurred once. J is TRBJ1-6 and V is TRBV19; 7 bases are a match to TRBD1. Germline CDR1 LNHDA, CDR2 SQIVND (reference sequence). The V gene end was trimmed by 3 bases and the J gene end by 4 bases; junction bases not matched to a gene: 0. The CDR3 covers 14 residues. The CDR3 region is CASSMGQYNSPLHF. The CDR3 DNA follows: TGTGCCAGTAGTATGGGACAGTATAATTCACCCCTCCACTTT.

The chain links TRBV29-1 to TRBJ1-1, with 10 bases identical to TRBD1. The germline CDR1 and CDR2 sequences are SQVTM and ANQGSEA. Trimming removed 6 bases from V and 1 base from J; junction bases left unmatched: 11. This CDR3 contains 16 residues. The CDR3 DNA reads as TGCAGCGTAAGAACCCGGGACAGGGGTGAGAACACTGAAGCTTTCTTT. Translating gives CSVRTRDRGENTEAFF.

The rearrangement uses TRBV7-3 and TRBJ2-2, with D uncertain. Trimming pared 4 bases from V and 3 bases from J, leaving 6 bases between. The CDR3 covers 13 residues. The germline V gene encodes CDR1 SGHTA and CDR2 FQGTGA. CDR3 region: CASSSLHTGELFF. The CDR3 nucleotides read TGTGCCAGCAGCTCACTCCACACCGGGGAGCTGTTTTTT.

In DNA, the CDR3 is TGTGCCTGGAGTGTCTTCCCCTATGGCTACACCTTC. Protein sequence: CAWSVFPYGYTF. The chain recombines TRBV30 with TRBJ1-2; D not certain. CDR3 length: 12 residues. Germline assignment: CDR1 GTSNPN and CDR2 SVGIG (reference sequence). The V and J ends lost 0 bases and 4 bases respectively, with 6 bases between them.

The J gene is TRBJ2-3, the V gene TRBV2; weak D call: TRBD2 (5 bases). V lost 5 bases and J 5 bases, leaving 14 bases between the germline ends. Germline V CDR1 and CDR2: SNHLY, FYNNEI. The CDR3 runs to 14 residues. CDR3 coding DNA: TGTGCCAGCAGTCAGGACTCGTCCCAAGATACGCAGTATTTT. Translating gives CASSQDSSQDTQYF.

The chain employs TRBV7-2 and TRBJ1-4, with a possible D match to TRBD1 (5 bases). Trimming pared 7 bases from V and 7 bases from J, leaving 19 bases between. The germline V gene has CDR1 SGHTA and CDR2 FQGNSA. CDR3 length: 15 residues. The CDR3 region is CASNPGVTGSEKLFF. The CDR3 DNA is TGTGCCAGCAATCCGGGGGTCACAGGCTCTGAAAAACTGTTTTTT.

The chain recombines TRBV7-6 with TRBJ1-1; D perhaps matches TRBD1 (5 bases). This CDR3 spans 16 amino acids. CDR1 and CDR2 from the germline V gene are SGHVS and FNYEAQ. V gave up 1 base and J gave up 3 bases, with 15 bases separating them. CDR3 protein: CASSLGPGRQDTEAFF. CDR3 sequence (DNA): TGTGCCAGCAGCTTAGGGCCAGGGAGGCAGGACACTGAAGCTTTCTTT.

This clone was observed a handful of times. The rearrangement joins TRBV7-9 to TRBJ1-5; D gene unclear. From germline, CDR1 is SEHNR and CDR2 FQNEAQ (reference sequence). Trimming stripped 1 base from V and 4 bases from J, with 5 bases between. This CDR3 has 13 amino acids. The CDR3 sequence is CASSLVENQPQHF. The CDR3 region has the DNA TGTGCCAGCAGCTTAGTAGAGAATCAGCCCCAGCATTTT.

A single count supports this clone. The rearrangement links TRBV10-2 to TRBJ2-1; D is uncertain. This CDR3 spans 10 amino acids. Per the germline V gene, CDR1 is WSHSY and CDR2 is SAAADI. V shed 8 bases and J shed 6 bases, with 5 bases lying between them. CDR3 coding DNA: TGCGCCAGCGGGCCCAATGAGCAGTTCTTC. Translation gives CASGPNEQFF.

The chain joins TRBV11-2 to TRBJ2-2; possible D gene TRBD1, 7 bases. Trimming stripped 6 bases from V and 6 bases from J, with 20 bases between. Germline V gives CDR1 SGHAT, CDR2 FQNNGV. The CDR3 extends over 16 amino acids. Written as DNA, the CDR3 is TGTGCCAGCAGTCATAGGTTTCAGGGGGGATCCGGGGAGCTGTTTTTT. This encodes CASSHRFQGGSGELFF.

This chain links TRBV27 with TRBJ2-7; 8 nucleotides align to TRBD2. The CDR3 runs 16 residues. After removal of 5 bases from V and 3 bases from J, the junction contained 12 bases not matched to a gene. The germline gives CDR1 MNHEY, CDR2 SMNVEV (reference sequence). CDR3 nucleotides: TGTGCCAGCAGTCGCCGACTCGCGGGGGGACTCTACGAGCAGTACGTC. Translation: CASSRRLAGGLYEQYV.

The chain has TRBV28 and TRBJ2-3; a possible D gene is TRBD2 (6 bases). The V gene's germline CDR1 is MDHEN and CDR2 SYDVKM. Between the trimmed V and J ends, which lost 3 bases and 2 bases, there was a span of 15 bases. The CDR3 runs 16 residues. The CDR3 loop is CASSFFPGDPTDTQYF. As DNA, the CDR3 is TGTGCCAGCAGTTTCTTCCCGGGGGATCCCACAGATACGCAGTATTTT.

CDR3 protein: CATLNLHGTGEGGNQPQHF. The CDR3 nucleotides read TGTGCCACCTTAAACCTTCACGGGACAGGGGAAGGGGGCAATCAGCCCCAGCATTTT. The chain has TRBV24-1 and TRBJ1-5, with TRBD1 matching 10 bases. The CDR3 contains 19 residues. Germline CDR1 reads KGHDR; CDR2 reads SFDVKD. V dropped 9 bases and J dropped 2; count of bases not matched to a gene: 18.

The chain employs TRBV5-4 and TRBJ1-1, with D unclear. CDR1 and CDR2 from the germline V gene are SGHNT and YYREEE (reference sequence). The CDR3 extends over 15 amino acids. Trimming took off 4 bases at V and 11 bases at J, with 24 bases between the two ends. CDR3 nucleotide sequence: TGTGCCAGCAGCCCTGGGAGTATATCGGGTCATGAGGCTTTCTTT. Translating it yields CASSPGSISGHEAFF.

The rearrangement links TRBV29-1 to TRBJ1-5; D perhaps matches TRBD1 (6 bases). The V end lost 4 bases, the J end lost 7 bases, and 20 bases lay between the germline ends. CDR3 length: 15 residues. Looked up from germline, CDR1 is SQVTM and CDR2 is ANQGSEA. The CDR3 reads CSVVFGGGPRQPQHF. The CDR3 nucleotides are TGCAGCGTTGTTTTCGGGGGGGGGCCGAGGCAGCCCCAGCATTTT.

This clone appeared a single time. The CDR3 nucleotides read TGTGCCAGCAGTTTACAAACTAACACCGGGGAGCTGTTTTTT. Protein: CASSLQTNTGELFF. The J gene is TRBJ2-2, the V gene TRBV27; D is unclear. The length of the CDR3 is 14 residues. The ends were cut back, 2 bases at V and 2 bases at J, with 6 bases in the middle. The germline gives CDR1 MNHEY, CDR2 SMNVEV (reference sequence).

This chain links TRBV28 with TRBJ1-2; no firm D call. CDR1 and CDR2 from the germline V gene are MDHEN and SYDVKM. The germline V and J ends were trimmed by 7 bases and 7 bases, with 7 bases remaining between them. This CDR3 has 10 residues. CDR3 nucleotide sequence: TGTGCCAGCACCGGGATTGGCTACACCTTC. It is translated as CASTGIGYTF.